This T cell receptor beta chain was retrieved from a study of cytomegalovirus exposure and HLA in healthy donors. J was trimmed by 5 bases and V by 1 base; bases with no gene match: 7. From germline, CDR1 is SEHNR and CDR2 FQNEAQ (reference sequence). The CDR3 is 17 amino acids. The PCR employed 60 Vbeta primers together with 13 Jbeta primers. Profiling relied on immunoSEQ multiplex PCR, and the TCRdb table lists in-frame clones only, not all of them. The table shows more than 140,000 clones, with roughly 79% occurring only once. The receptor was derived from a male donor in good health and CMV-seronegative. The V call is TRBV7-9, the J call TRBJ2-2; 10 bases map to TRBD2. Source material: PBMCs. The CDR3 loop reads CASSLGFYSGRTGELFF. The CDR3 region has the DNA TGTGCCAGCAGCTTAGGGTTTTATAGCGGGAGGACCGGGGAGCTGTTTTTT.